This T cell receptor (beta chain) was identified in a study of cytomegalovirus exposure and HLA in healthy donors. This CDR3 contains 15 residues. V was pared by 8 bases and J by 0 bases, with 5 bases of the junction left unmatched. PCR involved 60 Vbeta and 13 Jbeta primers. Using immunoSEQ multiplex PCR, the repertoire was profiled, and TCRdb retains in-frame clones only, with some absent. The data show more than 200,000 clones, approximately 80% seen once. This clonotype was sampled from a girl aged 5-17 years in good health and CMV-seronegative. The sequenced material came from PBMCs. The chain combines TRBV23-1 with TRBJ2-2, with 8 bases identical to TRBD1. TRBV23-1 belongs to the ORF category, with a function that is uncertain. The CDR3 protein is CASGATGANTGELFF. The CDR3 DNA sequence: TGCGCCAGCGGCGCGACAGGGGCGAACACCGGGGAGCTGTTTTTT.